These 2 T cell receptor beta chains were sequenced from one sample in a study of spatial heterogeneity in lung cancer. General study points: Mutation counts in tumors were tracked by counts of expanded intratumoral alpha and beta TCRs.

TCRdb reanalysed the 5' RACE reads using MiXCR and keeps one entry per CDR3 protein. The top ten clones hold 36% of a sample with 15,000 or so distinct CDR3 sequences, around 5% of them seen once. The time point here: sample taken at primary tumor resection. These receptors have no known antigen. Source: lung tumor tissue, taken at surgery. These receptors were taken from a male donor with early-stage non-small cell lung cancer.

This clonotype was detected many times. This chain uses TRBV11-1 with TRBJ2-2; 7 nucleotides agree with TRBD2. Per germline, CDR1 SGHAT and CDR2 FQDESV (reference sequence). The CDR3 contains 16 residues. The V segment lost 5 bases and the J segment 2 bases; nucleotides outside the gene matches: 8. The CDR3 DNA follows: TGTGCCAGCAGCCCGGGGGGAGGCCTAAACACCGGGGAGCTGTTTTTT. This translates into CASSPGGGLNTGELFF. Together with reference TRBV11-1 and TRBJ2-2, the CDR3 gives the full variable domain: EAEVAQSPRYKITEKSQAVAFWCDPISGHATLYWYRQILGQGPELLVQFQDESVVDDSQLPKDRFSAERLKGVDSTLKIQPAELGDSAMYLCASSPGGGLNTGELFFGEGSRLTVL.

This clonotype was counted many times. V is TRBV24-1 and J is TRBJ2-2, with 14 bases aligning to TRBD2. The CDR3 is 16 residues long. Germline V CDR1 and CDR2: KGHDR, SFDVKD. The V and J ends lost 3 bases and 10 bases, in that order; junction bases with no gene match: 6. CDR3 nucleotides: TGTGCCACCAGTGATCCGGGACTAGCGGGAGACAAGGAGCTGTTTTTT. Translation: CATSDPGLAGDKELFF.